One and the same sample provided the 3 T cell receptor beta chains below, sequenced in a study of glioma-infiltrating T cells. TCR alpha and beta CDR3 regions were amplified from RNA using iRepertoire nested multiplex PCR. Each CDR3 protein is one row after TCRdb ran MiXCR on the multiplex PCR reads. The sample holds under 150,000 distinct CDR3 sequences, around 25% seen once. The sample consisted of glioma tissue, nonneoplastic brain tissue, or PBMCs (not recorded which). The receptors come from a human donor with low-grade glioma or glioblastoma, undergoing nonglioma brain surgery, or in good health (not recorded which).

The CDR3 reads CDISLSLGSNQPQHF. As DNA, the CDR3 is TGTGACATCAGCTTATCCCTTGGGAGCAATCAGCCCCAGCATTTT. This rearrangement joins TRBV7-2 to TRBJ1-5; no clear D gene. The germline V gene has CDR1 SGHTA and CDR2 FQGNSA. CDR3 length equals 15 residues.

This clonotype has more than one count but fewer than ten. The chain employs TRBV5-4 and TRBJ1-1; TRBD1 is a possible D gene (6 bases). Trimming removed 1 base at V and 7 bases at J, with 8 bases between. Germline-derived CDR1 and CDR2 are SGHNT and YYREEE (reference sequence). The CDR3 length is 12 residues. The CDR3 DNA sequence: TGTGCCAGCAGCTTGTACAGGGATGAAGCTTTCTTT. Protein sequence: CASSLYRDEAFF.

This clonotype was detected a few times. The J gene is TRBJ2-1, the V gene TRBV7-4; 7 nucleotides line up with TRBD2. Unmatched junction bases numbered 12, after V lost 5 bases and J lost 5 bases. The CDR3 has 16 amino acids. The germline CDR1 and CDR2 sequences are SGHVT and SQSDAQ. DNA for the CDR3: TGTGCCAGCAGCCTAGGAGGTAGCGGGCGTCACAATGAGCAGTTCTTC. Translated, it gives CASSLGGSGRHNEQFF.